This entry concerns a single T cell receptor (beta chain). The data derive from a study of T cell responses to AZD1222 COVID-19 vaccine. The repertoire was sequenced with immunoSEQ multiplex PCR; TCRdb's copy has only in-frame clones and lacks some. The sample shows approximately 140,000 clones, more than 85% of them seen only once. Germline trimming cut 1 base from V and 5 bases from J; bases unmatched to any gene: 2. The germline V gene encodes CDR1 SGHTA and CDR2 FQGNSA. This CDR3 is built from 15 residues. This receptor was identified in an adult in good health. This sequence joins TRBV7-2 and TRBJ2-1; 10 positions agree with TRBD2. The material sequenced was peripheral blood, taken on day 0 of AZD1222 vaccination. CDR3 protein: CASSLGLAGHNEQFF. The CDR3 region has the DNA TGTGCCAGCAGCTTAGGACTAGCGGGCCACAATGAGCAGTTCTTC. The entire variable domain, with the rest obtained from reference TRBV7-2 and TRBJ2-1, is as follows: GAGVSQSPSNKVTEKGKDVELRCDPISGHTALYWYRQSLGQGLEFLIYFQGNSAPDKSGLPSDRFSAERTGGSVSTLTIQRTQQEDSAVYLCASSLGLAGHNEQFFGPGTRLTVL.